Below, one T cell receptor beta chain is given with its context. Its specificity is not known. A multiplex PCR was run with 60 Vbeta primers and 13 Jbeta primers. In the authors' workflow: Unique TCR beta chains numbered 80 million to 95 million in a later analysis, with roughly 9.9 million shared. Sequencing used immunoSEQ multiplex PCR; TCRdb keeps in-frame clones, though not all of them. V and J calls and clone size are those listed in that table; D and trimming were worked out from the DNA. The table includes approximately 210,000 clones, 75% to 80% detected once. Germline CDR1 and CDR2: MNHEY and SMNVEV (reference sequence). The CDR3 is made up of 13 amino acids. Trimming took 6 bases from V and 12 from J; bases not matched to a gene: 12. This sample is part of a study of cytomegalovirus exposure and HLA in healthy donors. Study outcomes and limitations: Researchers catalogued over 150 TCR beta chains as cytomegalovirus-associated. Accurate prediction of most subjects' HLA-A and HLA-B alleles from TCR beta sequences was reported.

This cohort consisted of healthy bone marrow donors. The V gene is TRBV27, the J gene TRBJ1-1; 8 bases are shared with TRBD1. Sample: PBMCs. This receptor was identified in a male donor in good health and CMV-seronegative. This CDR3 reads CASRISHRGEPFF. The DNA of the CDR3 is TGTGCCAGCAGAATATCTCACAGGGGGGAACCTTTCTTT.